This T cell receptor (beta chain) stems from a study of blood T cells in healthy people across ages. The overall study: Every two T cells gave about one barcoded beta molecule via template switching.

The CDR3 runs 15 residues. V dropped 3 bases and J dropped 8; count of bases not matched to a gene: 6. CDR1 is SGHRS and CDR2 is YFSETQ in the germline V gene. Primers used in a second PCR of roughly 7 to 11 cycles were a sample-barcoded 5' primer and a J-beta primer mix. The authors tagged each cDNA molecule using a template-switch adaptor with 12 random nucleotides. Via MiXCR, TCRdb re-called the 5' RACE reads, giving one row per CDR3 protein. Here the sample spans roughly 930,000 distinct CDR3 sequences, roughly 52% being singletons. Samples each yielded at least 6 micrograms of total RNA. The chain carries TRBV5-1 and TRBJ2-1; TRBD2 aligns across 12 bases. The source is a man aged 25 to 40 in good health. What was sequenced was blood. Here the CDR3 reads CASSSPSGGGHEQFF. The CDR3 DNA reads as TGCGCCAGCAGCTCCCCTAGCGGGGGGGGCCATGAGCAGTTCTTC.